Listed below are T cell receptor beta chains from one sample, sequenced in a study of cytomegalovirus exposure and HLA in healthy donors. The data were produced by immunoSEQ multiplex PCR, yet TCRdb's version contains in-frame clones alone and is incomplete. The sample has 100,000 to 150,000 clones; about four fifths are singletons. Sample: PBMCs. These receptors all come from a human donor in good health. CDR3s include the opening cysteine and the closing phenylalanine or tryptophan. Fields, in order: clone size, D gene, J gene, V gene, CDR3 protein, CDR3 DNA. D genes are given only for firm matches. The size of a clone is reported for some rows only, either as once, few or many, or as a class for expanded clones.

NA,NA,TRBJ1-1,TRBV9,CASSGHNTEAFF,TGTGCCAGCTCCGGACACAACACTGAAGCTTTCTTT
NA,NA,TRBJ1-1,TRBV5-6,CASSFYIGTEAFF,TGTGCCAGCAGCTTTTATATCGGCACTGAAGCTTTCTTT
NA,TRBD2,TRBJ2-3,TRBV9,CASSTPTSGGVVGDTQYF,TGTGCCAGCAGCACACCGACTAGCGGGGGGGTGGTTGGAGATACGCAGTATTTT
NA,NA,TRBJ1-2,TRBV7-3,CASSFGGSYGYTF,TGTGCCAGCAGCTTTGGGGGCAGCTATGGCTACACCTTC
NA,NA,TRBJ1-1,TRBV5-6,CASSFSRTEAFF,TGTGCCAGCAGCTTCTCGAGGACTGAAGCTTTCTTT
NA,NA,TRBJ1-6,TRBV11-2,CASSSQGFSYNSPLHF,TGTGCCAGCAGCTCCCAGGGTTTTTCCTATAATTCACCCCTCCACTTT
once,NA,TRBJ2-7,TRBV11-1,CASSLVLGGTYEQYF,TGTGCCAGCAGCTTAGTCTTAGGCGGGACTTACGAGCAGTACTTC
NA,NA,TRBJ2-7,TRBV7-8,CASSHRYEQYF,TGTGCCAGCAGCCACCGGTACGAGCAGTACTTC
NA,NA,TRBJ2-2,TRBV5-6,CASSVTIGTGELFF,TGTGCCAGCAGCGTGACAATAGGAACCGGGGAGCTGTTTTTT
NA,NA,TRBJ1-4,TRBV18,CASSREDEKLFF,TGTGCCAGCTCTCGGGAGGACGAAAAACTGTTTTTT
NA,NA,TRBJ1-2,TRBV10-3,CATRTVGSLPDGYTF,TGTGCCACCAGGACAGTCGGTTCCCTTCCTGATGGCTACACCTTC
NA,NA,TRBJ2-7,TRBV11-3,CASSSRQKPYEQYF,TGTGCCAGCAGCTCCCGACAGAAACCCTACGAGCAGTACTTC
NA,TRBD1,TRBJ1-1,TRBV15,CATSREGTANTEAFF,TGTGCCACCAGCAGAGAAGGGACAGCGAACACTGAAGCTTTCTTT
NA,NA,TRBJ1-2,TRBV7-2,CASSLGGVPNYGYTF,TGTGCCAGCAGCTTAGGGGGAGTACCTAACTATGGCTACACCTTC
NA,TRBD2,TRBJ2-1,TRBV6-5,CASSFRGGAGDEQFF,TGTGCCAGCAGTTTCCGCGGGGGGGCGGGTGATGAGCAGTTCTTC
NA,NA,TRBJ1-5,TRBV11-2,CASSRGVEQPQHF,TGTGCCAGCAGCCGAGGCGTTGAGCAGCCCCAGCATTTT
once,NA,TRBJ2-3,TRBV6-1,CASRQVQFTDTQYF,TGTGCCAGCAGACAGGTCCAGTTCACAGATACGCAGTATTTT
NA,TRBD1,TRBJ2-3,TRBV7-9,CASSLDRGDTQYF,TGTGCCAGCAGCTTAGACAGGGGAGATACGCAGTATTTT
NA,TRBD1,TRBJ1-1,TRBV29-1,CSVRQGGNTEAFF,TGCAGCGTTCGACAGGGGGGTAACACTGAAGCTTTCTTT
NA,NA,TRBJ1-2,TRBV6-1,CASTEGRAGYTF,TGTGCCAGCACTGAAGGGAGGGCTGGCTACACCTTC
once,TRBD1,TRBJ2-6,TRBV11-2,CASSFPGQLSGANVLTF,TGTGCCAGCAGCTTCCCGGGACAGCTATCTGGGGCCAACGTCCTGACTTTC
NA,NA,TRBJ1-2,TRBV19,CASSIAGDYGYTF,TGTGCCAGTAGTATCGCAGGGGACTATGGCTACACCTTC
NA,TRBD2,TRBJ2-3,TRBV9,CASSVDAGGVTDTQYF,TGTGCCAGCAGCGTAGATGCGGGGGGCGTGACAGATACGCAGTATTTT
NA,NA,TRBJ1-4,TRBV7-8,CASSQWGGEVGEKLFF,TGTGCCAGCAGCCAATGGGGGGGCGAGGTTGGTGAAAAACTGTTTTTT
once,NA,TRBJ1-1,TRBV4-3,CASSQQGWEGAFF,TGCGCCAGCAGCCAACAGGGTTGGGAGGGAGCTTTCTTT
NA,NA,TRBJ1-5,TRBV6-1,CASSEYGDQPQHF,TGTGCCAGCAGTGAATACGGGGATCAGCCCCAGCATTTT
NA,TRBD2,TRBJ2-1,TRBV27,CASRFGEGFNEQFF,TGTGCCAGCAGATTCGGGGAGGGTTTCAATGAGCAGTTCTTC
NA,TRBD1,TRBJ1-2,TRBV11-2,CASSPGTVFYGYTF,TGTGCCAGCAGCCCCGGGACAGTCTTCTATGGCTACACCTTC
NA,NA,TRBJ1-2,TRBV7-8,CASSLGGGDGYTF,TGTGCCAGCAGCTTAGGGGGCGGGGATGGCTACACCTTC
NA,TRBD1,TRBJ1-5,TRBV4-1,CASSQGGQGDAPQHF,TGCGCCAGCAGCCAAGGCGGTCAGGGGGATGCGCCCCAGCATTTT
NA,NA,TRBJ1-2,TRBV28,CASSTSQVHSGYTF,TGTGCCAGCAGTACCTCACAGGTGCATTCAGGCTACACCTTC
NA,NA,TRBJ1-5,TRBV6-1,CASSVGVTNQPQHF,TGTGCCAGCAGTGTCGGAGTTACCAATCAGCCCCAGCATTTT
NA,NA,TRBJ2-1,TRBV7-8,CASSTRGSGNEQFF,TGTGCCAGCAGCACCAGGGGTTCGGGCAATGAGCAGTTCTTC
NA,NA,TRBJ1-1,TRBV10-2,CASSKQGEEAFF,TGCGCCAGCAGTAAACAGGGAGAGGAAGCTTTCTTT
NA,NA,TRBJ1-1,TRBV7-2,CASSWTVGNTEAFF,TGTGCCAGCAGCTGGACAGTTGGGAACACTGAAGCTTTCTTT
NA,TRBD2,TRBJ2-5,TRBV7-2,CASSLVESSGGETQYF,TGTGCCAGCAGCTTAGTAGAGTCTAGCGGGGGAGAGACCCAGTACTTC
NA,NA,TRBJ2-7,TRBV4-1,CASSPHHRTASYEQYF,TGCGCCAGCAGCCCACACCACCGGACAGCCTCCTACGAGCAGTACTTC
few,TRBD1,TRBJ2-7,TRBV6-6,CASTINLGTGLKEQYF,TGTGCCAGCACCATCAATCTCGGGACAGGGTTAAAGGAGCAGTACTTC
NA,NA,TRBJ2-1,TRBV11-3,CASSLGYGQFF,TGTGCCAGCAGCTTAGGGTACGGGCAGTTCTTC